This T cell receptor (beta chain) was recovered during a study of CD8 T cells in ankylosing spondylitis. Study-level results: The authors found the disease-linked clones to be CD8+ and relatively rare in peripheral blood. Typical of ankylosing spondylitis blood, it appeared, was a TCR beta motif of under 10 highly homologous variants. In reactive arthritis synovial fluid and blood, some motif variants had been reported before. According to the report, clones linked to the disease were significantly enriched in matched synovial fluid samples taken from ankylosing spondylitis patients.

To note about this clonotype: Its antigen is currently unknown.

Germline values: CDR1 MNHEY, CDR2 SVGAGI. This CDR3 comprises 18 residues. Trimming cost V 2 bases and J 7 bases; bases outside gene matches: 13. Quantitative barcoded 5'-RACE was used to prepare TCR beta libraries. Using its own MiXCR run on the 5' RACE reads, TCRdb lists one record per CDR3 protein. The data hold fewer than 650,000 distinct CDR3 sequences, with over 9.5% observed a single time. This chain uses TRBV6-5 with TRBJ1-5; 11 bases are shared with TRBD1. Sequenced: blood, either unsorted or a sorted T cell fraction (not recorded which). This TCR was sampled from a male donor with ankylosing spondylitis. Here the CDR3 DNA reads TGTGCCAGCAGTTACCCCCTGGACAGGGGGCAAAAAGGACAGCCCCAGCATTTT. Translating it yields CASSYPLDRGQKGQPQHF.